A single sample gave rise to the 21 T cell receptor beta chains below, sequenced in a study of blood T cell repertoires in COVID-19. Sequenced by immunoSEQ multiplex PCR; TCRdb stores in-frame clones only, minus some. The sample holds 300,000 to 400,000 clones, 75% to 90% seen once. Sequencing was performed on PBMCs or T cells enriched from blood (not recorded which). The receptors were sampled from a man aged 18-30 years who had recovered from COVID-19.

This chain links TRBV6-5 with TRBJ1-6; 9 nucleotides line up with TRBD1. The germline CDR1 and CDR2 sequences are MNHEY and SVGAGI. V was clipped by 4 bases and J by 10 bases; unmatched bases: 11. The CDR3 consists of 16 residues. CDR3 sequence (DNA): TGTGCCAGCAGTTTTTCTTACGGGACAGGGTTATCACCCCTCCACTTT. Amino acid sequence: CASSFSYGTGLSPLHF.

This clone was seen only once. The gene calls are TRBV19 and TRBJ2-7, with D perhaps TRBD2 (7 bases). CDR1 is LNHDA and CDR2 is SQIVND in the germline V gene (reference sequence). The CDR3 length is 18 residues. The V and J ends lost 8 bases and 7 bases respectively, with 33 bases between them. CDR3 residues: CASHQRQAAGVVYFEQYF. In nucleotides, the CDR3 is TGTGCCAGTCACCAGAGACAGGCCGCGGGGGTTGTATATTTTGAGCAGTACTTC.

V usage is TRBV27 and J usage is TRBJ1-1; TRBD1 aligns across 10 bases. Germline CDR1 MNHEY, CDR2 SMNVEV (reference sequence). This CDR3 is built from 14 residues. Unmatched junction bases numbered 6, after V lost 6 bases and J lost 5 bases. The CDR3 DNA follows: TGTGCCAGCAGCCGGGACAGGGGTGATACTGAAGCTTTCTTT. This encodes CASSRDRGDTEAFF.

The chain employs TRBV7-8 and TRBJ1-2, with 7 bases fitting TRBD1. CDR3 length equals 16 residues. V lost 4 bases and J lost 4; bases outside the gene matches: 12. The germline gives CDR1 SGHVS, CDR2 FQNEAQ. Here the CDR3 DNA reads TGTGCCAGCAGCTCCCGGCAGACAGGGCTGGGCTATGGCTACACCTTC. Its protein is CASSSRQTGLGYGYTF.

The CDR3 DNA reads TGTGCCAGCAGCTTCACGGACAGGGCGACAGATACGCAGTATTTT. Amino acids: CASSFTDRATDTQYF. This chain joins TRBV11-1 and TRBJ2-3, with TRBD1 matching over 8 bases. The germline CDR1 and CDR2 sequences are SGHAT and FQDESV (reference sequence). V dropped 3 bases and J dropped 3; count of bases not matched to a gene: 5. The CDR3 totals 15 residues.

The chain links TRBV5-1 to TRBJ2-1; D call uncertain. V lost 2 bases, J lost 3 bases, and 12 bases lay in between. The length of the CDR3 is 15 residues. Germline V gives CDR1 SGHRS, CDR2 YFSETQ. The CDR3 loop is CASSFSAGDYNEQFF. The CDR3 region has the DNA TGCGCCAGCAGCTTTTCGGCAGGCGACTACAATGAGCAGTTCTTC.

The chain joins TRBV7-9 to TRBJ1-6; TRBD1 agrees at 8 bases. V was clipped by 5 bases and J by 8 bases; unmatched bases: 11. Looked up from germline, CDR1 is SEHNR and CDR2 is FQNEAQ (reference sequence). The CDR3 spans 16 residues. CDR3 coding DNA: TGTGCCAGCAGCATGCGCCAGGGGGCTTCGGATTCACCCCTCCACTTT. It translates to CASSMRQGASDSPLHF.

The rearrangement uses TRBV7-2 and TRBJ2-7; 9 bases are shared with TRBD1. Germline V CDR1 and CDR2: SGHTA, FQGNSA. The CDR3 has 13 residues. V gave up 6 bases and J gave up 11 bases; unmatched junction bases: 11. The CDR3 loop is CASSSGQGSVEYF. The CDR3 DNA reads as TGTGCCAGCAGTTCGGGACAGGGCTCGGTAGAGTACTTC.

The J gene is TRBJ2-7, the V gene TRBV2; 14 nucleotides match TRBD2. The V and J ends lost 6 bases and 4 bases, in that order; junction bases with no gene match: 2. The CDR3 runs to 14 residues. CDR1 SNHLY and CDR2 FYNNEI come from the germline V gene. In DNA, the CDR3 is TGTGCCAGCAGGGGGACTAGCGGGGGATACGAGCAGTACTTC. Amino acid sequence: CASRGTSGGYEQYF.

The chain links TRBV5-5 to TRBJ1-6; D not certain. The CDR3 loop spans 18 amino acids. In germline, CDR1 is SGHKS, CDR2 YYEKEE (reference sequence). V lost 2 bases and J lost 0, with 15 bases in between. This CDR3 is CASSFLMVQSSYNSPLHF. The DNA of the CDR3 is TGTGCCAGCAGCTTTCTAATGGTACAGAGCTCCTATAATTCACCCCTCCACTTT.

The chain recombines TRBV5-8 with TRBJ2-1; weak D call: TRBD1 (6 bases). CDR3 length: 16 residues. Per the germline V gene, CDR1 is SGHTS and CDR2 is YDEGEE. Trimming took 2 bases from V and 4 from J, leaving 16 bases between them. Here the CDR3 reads CASSFWGTPTYNEQFF. The CDR3 DNA reads TGTGCCAGCAGCTTTTGGGGGACACCTACGTACAATGAGCAGTTCTTC.

This chain connects TRBV2 to TRBJ1-5; 7 positions match TRBD1. V lost 5 bases and J lost 2; bases outside the gene matches: 3. Germline V gene sequence: CDR1 SNHLY, CDR2 FYNNEI. The CDR3 contains 14 residues. The CDR3 region has the DNA TGTGCCAGCAGTCTGGGACAGCGCAATCAGCCCCAGCATTTT. Translating gives CASSLGQRNQPQHF. The entire variable domain, with the rest obtained from reference TRBV2 and TRBJ1-5, is as follows: EPEVTQTPSHQVTQMGQEVILRCVPISNHLYFYWYRQILGQKVEFLVSFYNNEISEKSEIFDDQFSVERPDGSNFTLKIRSTKLEDSAMYFCASSLGQRNQPQHFGDGTRLSIL.

The chain joins TRBV11-2 to TRBJ2-1; D call uncertain. The V gene lost 5 bases and the J gene lost 5 bases, with 16 bases spanning the gap. The germline CDR1 and CDR2 sequences are SGHAT and FQNNGV. The CDR3 spans 15 residues. This CDR3 is CASSRTPLADNEQFF. CDR3 DNA sequence: TGTGCCAGCAGCCGAACCCCATTAGCCGACAATGAGCAGTTCTTC.

This clone was detected only once. The V call is TRBV9, the J call TRBJ2-2; D might be TRBD2 (6 bases). Trimming pared 4 bases from V and 4 bases from J, leaving 14 bases between. This CDR3 region has 15 residues. Germline CDR1 SGDLS, CDR2 YYNGEE. In nucleotides, the CDR3 is TGTGCCAGCAGCCTCTGGGGGGACTCCACCGGGGAGCTGTTTTTT. Its translation: CASSLWGDSTGELFF.

The V and J genes are TRBV29-1 and TRBJ2-1, with 12 positions matching TRBD2. V trimming: 4 bases; J trimming: 9 bases; junction bases outside the gene matches: 10. This CDR3 is 15 amino acids long. Germline loops: CDR1 SQVTM, CDR2 ANQGSEA. This chain's CDR3 is CSVVGLAGRGVEQFF. In nucleotides, the CDR3 is TGCAGCGTTGTGGGACTAGCGGGTAGAGGTGTTGAGCAGTTCTTC.

In its sample, this clone was seen once. The chain uses TRBV11-1 and TRBJ1-2, with unresolved D. Trimming shortened V by 1 base and J by 6 bases, and 9 bases separated the two germline ends. The germline V gene encodes CDR1 SGHAT and CDR2 FQDESV (reference sequence). This CDR3 is built from 13 residues. CDR3 residues: CASSLGYADGYTF. The DNA for the CDR3 is TGTGCCAGCAGCTTAGGTTATGCGGATGGCTACACCTTC.

Written as DNA, the CDR3 is TGCGCCAGCAGCCAAGCAGACACTGAAGCTTTCTTT. The encoded protein is CASSQADTEAFF. This chain links TRBV4-1 with TRBJ1-1, with D unclear. This CDR3 has 12 residues. Germline values: CDR1 MGHRA, CDR2 YSYEKL. V lost 1 base and J lost 3, with 3 bases in between.

The chain is built from TRBV2 and TRBJ1-6; D is undetermined. The germline V gene has CDR1 SNHLY and CDR2 FYNNEI. V was pared by 6 bases and J by 7 bases, with 7 bases between. This CDR3 has 12 residues. The CDR3 here is CASRVRNSPLHF. The CDR3 DNA is TGTGCCAGCAGAGTACGGAATTCACCCCTCCACTTT.

The CDR3 is CASSPGQDNQPQHF. In DNA, the CDR3 is TGTGCCAGCAGCCCGGGACAGGACAATCAGCCCCAGCATTTT. This chain uses TRBV9 with TRBJ1-5; TRBD1 matches at 8 bases. This CDR3 has 14 amino acids. V shed 4 bases, J shed 3 bases, and the junction held 3 bases outside the gene matches. The germline CDR1 and CDR2 sequences are SGDLS and YYNGEE.

The rearrangement links TRBV28 to TRBJ1-4, with TRBD1 identical over 8 bases. The CDR3 spans 15 residues. Germline-derived CDR1 and CDR2 are MDHEN and SYDVKM. J was trimmed by 10 bases and V by 2 bases; bases with no gene match: 9. The DNA for the CDR3 is TGTGCCAGCAGTTTAACAACAGGGGGTGTAGTAAAACTGTTTTTT. It translates to CASSLTTGGVVKLFF.

The count of this clone is one. The chain combines TRBV6-5 with TRBJ1-5; 9 bases fit TRBD1. The CDR3 sequence is 14 residues long. Germline V gives CDR1 MNHEY, CDR2 SVGAGI. The J segment lost 4 bases and the V segment lost 6 bases, leaving 4 bases of the junction unmatched. Here the CDR3 reads CASRAGTGNQPQHF. CDR3 nucleotide sequence: TGTGCCAGCAGGGCCGGGACAGGGAATCAGCCCCAGCATTTT.